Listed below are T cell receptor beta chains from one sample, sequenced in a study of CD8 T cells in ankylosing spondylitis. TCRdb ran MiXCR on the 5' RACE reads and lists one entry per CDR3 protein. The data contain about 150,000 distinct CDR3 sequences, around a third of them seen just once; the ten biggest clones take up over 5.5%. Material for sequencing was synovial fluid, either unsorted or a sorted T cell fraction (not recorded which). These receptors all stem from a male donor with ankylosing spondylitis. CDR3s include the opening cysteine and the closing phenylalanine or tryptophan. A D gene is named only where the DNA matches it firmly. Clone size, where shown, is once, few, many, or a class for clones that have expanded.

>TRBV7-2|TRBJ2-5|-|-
CASSSPFKETQYF
TGTGCCAGCAGCTCCCCGTTCAAAGAGACCCAGTACTTC
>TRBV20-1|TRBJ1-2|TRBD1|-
CSARNPDRGYGYTF
TGCAGTGCTAGAAACCCGGACAGGGGCTATGGCTACACCTTC
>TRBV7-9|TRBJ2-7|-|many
CASITTLNHYEQYF
TGTGCCAGCATCACGACTCTAAACCACTACGAGCAGTACTTC
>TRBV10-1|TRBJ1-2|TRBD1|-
CASRTGINYGYTF
TGCGCCAGCAGGACAGGGATTAACTATGGCTACACCTTC
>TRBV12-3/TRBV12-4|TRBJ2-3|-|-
CASSAPPGPRGTDTQYF
TGTGCCAGCAGTGCCCCCCCGGGCCCCCGGGGCACAGATACGCAGTATTTT
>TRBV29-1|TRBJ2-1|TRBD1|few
CSVALSTGGKGEQFF
TGCAGCGTTGCCCTGTCGACAGGGGGCAAGGGTGAGCAGTTCTTC
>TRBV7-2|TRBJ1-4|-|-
CASSLRAANEKLFF
TGTGCCAGCAGCTTAAGGGCAGCAAATGAAAAACTGTTTTTT
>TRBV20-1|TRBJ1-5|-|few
CSASWGEVNQPQHF
TGCAGTGCTAGTTGGGGCGAGGTCAATCAGCCCCAGCATTTT
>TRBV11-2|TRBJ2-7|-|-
CASSLGPSQQYF
TGTGCCAGCAGCTTAGGGCCGTCCCAGCAGTACTTC
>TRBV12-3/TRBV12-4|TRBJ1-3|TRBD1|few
CASNDRVSGNTIYF
TGTGCCAGCAATGACAGGGTCTCTGGAAACACCATATATTTT
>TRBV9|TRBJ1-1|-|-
CASSVGPANTEAFF
TGTGCCAGCAGCGTTGGGCCGGCGAACACTGAAGCTTTCTTT
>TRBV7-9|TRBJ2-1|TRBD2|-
CASSRLAGGIDEQFF
TGTGCCAGCAGCCGACTAGCGGGGGGCATCGATGAGCAGTTCTTC
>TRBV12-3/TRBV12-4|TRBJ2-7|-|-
CASSFTPPRPGLYEQYF
TGTGCCAGCAGTTTTACCCCCCCCAGGCCGGGCCTTTACGAGCAGTACTTC
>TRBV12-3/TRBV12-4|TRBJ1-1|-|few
CASSFGQLEAFF
TGTGCCAGCAGCTTCGGACAGCTTGAAGCTTTCTTT
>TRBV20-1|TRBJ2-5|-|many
CSARSPLGGGLETQYF
TGCAGTGCTAGATCCCCTTTGGGAGGGGGCTTGGAGACCCAGTACTTC
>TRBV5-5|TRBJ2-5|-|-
CASSFTTANGETQYF
TGTGCCAGCAGCTTCACAACGGCGAACGGGGAGACCCAGTACTTC
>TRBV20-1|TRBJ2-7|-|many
CSVAGQIYEQYF
TGCAGTGTCGCAGGTCAGATCTACGAGCAGTACTTC
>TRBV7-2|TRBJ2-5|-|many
CASSSIPSSGAQYF
TGTGCCAGCAGCTCTATCCCATCGTCCGGGGCCCAGTACTTC
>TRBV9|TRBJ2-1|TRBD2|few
CASSVTGPSGSRNEQFF
TGTGCCAGCAGCGTAACCGGCCCTAGCGGGAGTAGAAATGAGCAGTTCTTC
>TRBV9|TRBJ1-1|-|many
CASSPSMGLTTEAFF
TGTGCCAGCAGCCCATCAATGGGACTCACCACTGAAGCTTTCTTT
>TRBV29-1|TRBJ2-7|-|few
CSVDVEGSEQYF
TGCAGCGTTGATGTAGAGGGTTCGGAGCAGTACTTC
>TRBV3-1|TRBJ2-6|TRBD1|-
CASSPSTGNSGANVLTF
TGTGCCAGCAGCCCGTCGACAGGGAACTCTGGGGCCAACGTCCTGACTTTC
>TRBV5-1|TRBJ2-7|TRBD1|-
CASSLPGQGGFSYEQYF
TGCGCCAGCAGCCTTCCGGGACAGGGGGGATTCTCCTACGAGCAGTACTTC
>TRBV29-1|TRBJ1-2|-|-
CSVTVARVGYGYTF
TGCAGCGTTACGGTTGCCAGGGTCGGCTATGGCTACACCTTC
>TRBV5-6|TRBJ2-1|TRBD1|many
CASSDWGQVYNEQFF
TGTGCCAGCAGCGATTGGGGACAGGTATACAATGAGCAGTTCTTC
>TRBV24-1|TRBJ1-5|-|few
CATSDLAGGPQPQHF
TGTGCCACCAGTGATCTGGCGGGGGGGCCCCAGCCCCAGCATTTT
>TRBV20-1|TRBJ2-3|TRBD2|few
CSAVGTSGGAKDTQYF
TGCAGTGCTGTTGGGACTAGCGGGGGGGCCAAAGATACGCAGTATTTT
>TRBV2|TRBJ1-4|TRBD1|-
CASSVGTANEKLFF
TGTGCCAGCAGTGTTGGGACAGCTAATGAAAAACTGTTTTTT
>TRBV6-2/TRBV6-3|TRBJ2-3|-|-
CASGTTSAVHTDTQYF
TGTGCCAGCGGGACCACCTCGGCGGTTCACACAGATACGCAGTATTTT
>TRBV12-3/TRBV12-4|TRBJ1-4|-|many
CASSSRGRANEKLFF
TGTGCCAGCAGTTCCAGGGGAAGAGCTAATGAAAAACTGTTTTTT
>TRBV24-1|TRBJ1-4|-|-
CATSGGPNEKLFF
TGTGCCACCAGTGGGGGCCCTAATGAAAAACTGTTTTTT
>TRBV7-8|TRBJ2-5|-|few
CASSLGGRQSGAQYF
TGTGCCAGCAGCTTAGGTGGGAGACAGTCTGGGGCCCAGTACTTC
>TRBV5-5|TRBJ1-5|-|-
CASSSADSNQPQHF
TGTGCCAGCAGCTCCGCAGATAGCAATCAGCCCCAGCATTTT
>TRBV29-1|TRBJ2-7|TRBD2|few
CSARLAGSYEQYF
TGCAGCGCGAGACTAGCGGGTTCCTACGAGCAGTACTTC
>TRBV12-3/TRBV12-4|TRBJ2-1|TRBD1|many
CASSLAGGDRGFF
TGTGCCAGCAGTTTGGCAGGGGGCGATCGAGGGTTCTTC
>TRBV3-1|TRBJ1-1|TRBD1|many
CASSYKTGISFF
TGTGCCAGCAGCTACAAGACAGGGATATCTTTCTTT
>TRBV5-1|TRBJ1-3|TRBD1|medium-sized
CASSPGTGGTGNTIYF
TGCGCCAGCAGCCCCGGGACAGGGGGAACTGGAAACACCATATATTTT
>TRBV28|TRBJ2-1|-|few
CASSRPGRDEQFF
TGTGCCAGCAGCCGACCGGGCCGAGATGAGCAGTTCTTC
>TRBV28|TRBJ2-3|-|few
CASSLGLGGDTQYF
TGTGCCAGCAGTTTGGGTCTGGGGGGCGATACGCAGTATTTT
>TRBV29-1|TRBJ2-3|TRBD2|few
CSVERTSGRTDTQYF
TGCAGCGTTGAAAGGACTAGCGGGAGGACAGATACGCAGTATTTT
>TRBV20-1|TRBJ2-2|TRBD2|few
CSARPSGGETGELFF
TGCAGTGCTAGGCCTAGCGGGGGGGAAACCGGGGAGCTGTTTTTT
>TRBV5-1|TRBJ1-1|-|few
CASSGAADTEAFF
TGCGCCAGCAGCGGGGCCGCGGACACTGAAGCTTTCTTT
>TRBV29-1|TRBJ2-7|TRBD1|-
CSVRKGQDLSYEQYF
TGCAGCGTTCGAAAGGGACAGGATCTTTCCTACGAGCAGTACTTC
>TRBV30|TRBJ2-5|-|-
CAWNQGMRETQYF
TGTGCCTGGAACCAGGGTATGCGGGAGACCCAGTACTTC
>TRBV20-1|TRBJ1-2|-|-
CSARDPLWEGGYGYTF
TGCAGTGCTAGAGATCCCCTCTGGGAGGGGGGCTATGGCTACACCTTC